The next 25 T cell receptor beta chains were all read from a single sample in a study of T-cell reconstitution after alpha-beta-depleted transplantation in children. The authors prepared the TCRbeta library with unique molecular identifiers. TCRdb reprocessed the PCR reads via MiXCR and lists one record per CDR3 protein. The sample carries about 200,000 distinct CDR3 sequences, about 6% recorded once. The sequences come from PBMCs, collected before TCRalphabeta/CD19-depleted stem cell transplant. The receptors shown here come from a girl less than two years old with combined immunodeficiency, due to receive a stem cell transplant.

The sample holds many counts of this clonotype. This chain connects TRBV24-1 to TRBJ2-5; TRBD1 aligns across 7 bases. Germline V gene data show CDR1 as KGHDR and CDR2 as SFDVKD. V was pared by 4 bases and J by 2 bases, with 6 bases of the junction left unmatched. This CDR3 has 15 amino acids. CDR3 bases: TGTGCCACCAGTGAGCCGATGGGACAGCAAGAGACCCAGTACTTC. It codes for CATSEPMGQQETQYF.

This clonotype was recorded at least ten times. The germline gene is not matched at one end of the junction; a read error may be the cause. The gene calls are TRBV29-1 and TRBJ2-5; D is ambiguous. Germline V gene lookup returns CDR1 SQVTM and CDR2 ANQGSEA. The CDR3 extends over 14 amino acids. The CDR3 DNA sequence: TGCAGCGTGGAAGGTAGCAGACTGGGGAAGACCCAGTACTTC. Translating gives CSVEGSRLGKTQYF.

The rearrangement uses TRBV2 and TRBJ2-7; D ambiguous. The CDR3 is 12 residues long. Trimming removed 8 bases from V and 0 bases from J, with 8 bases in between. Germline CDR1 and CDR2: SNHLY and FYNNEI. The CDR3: CASLVSSYEQYF. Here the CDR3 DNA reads TGTGCCAGCTTAGTTAGCTCCTACGAGCAGTACTTC.

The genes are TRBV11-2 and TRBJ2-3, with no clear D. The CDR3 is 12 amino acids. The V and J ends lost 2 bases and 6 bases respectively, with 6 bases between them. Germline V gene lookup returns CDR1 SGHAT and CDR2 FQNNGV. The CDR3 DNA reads TGTGCCAGCAGCTTACAGTGGGATACGCAGTATTTT. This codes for CASSLQWDTQYF. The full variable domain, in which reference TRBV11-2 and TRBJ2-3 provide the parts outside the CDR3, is EAGVAQSPRYKIIEKRQSVAFWCNPISGHATLYWYQQILGQGPKLLIQFQNNGVVDDSQLPKDRFSAERLKGVDSTLKIQPAKLEDSAVYLCASSLQWDTQYFGPGTRLTVL.

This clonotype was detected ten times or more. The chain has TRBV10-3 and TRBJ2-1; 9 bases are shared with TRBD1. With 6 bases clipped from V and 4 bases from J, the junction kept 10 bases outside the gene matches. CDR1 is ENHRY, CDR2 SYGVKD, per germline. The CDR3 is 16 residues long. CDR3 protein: CAISLVGQGKYNEQFF. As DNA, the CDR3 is TGTGCCATCAGCTTAGTGGGACAGGGCAAGTACAATGAGCAGTTCTTC.

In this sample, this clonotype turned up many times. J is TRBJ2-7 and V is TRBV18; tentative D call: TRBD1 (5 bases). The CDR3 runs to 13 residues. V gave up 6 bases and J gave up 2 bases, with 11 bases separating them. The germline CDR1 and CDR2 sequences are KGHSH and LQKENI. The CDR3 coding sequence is TGTGCCAGCTCGTCAGACAGAGCCTACGAGCAGTACTTC. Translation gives CASSSDRAYEQYF.

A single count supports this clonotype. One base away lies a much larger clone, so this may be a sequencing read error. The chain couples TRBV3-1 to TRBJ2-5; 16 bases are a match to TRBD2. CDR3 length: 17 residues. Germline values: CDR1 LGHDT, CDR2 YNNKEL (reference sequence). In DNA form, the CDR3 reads TGTGCCTGCAGCCCTGGGACTAGCGGGGGGGCCCGAGAGACCCAGTACTTC. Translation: CACSPGTSGGARETQYF.

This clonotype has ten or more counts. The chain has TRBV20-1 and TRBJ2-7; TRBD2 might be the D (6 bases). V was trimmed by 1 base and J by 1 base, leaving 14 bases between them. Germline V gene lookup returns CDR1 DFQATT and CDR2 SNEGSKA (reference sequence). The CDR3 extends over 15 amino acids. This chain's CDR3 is CSARAGSHISYEQYF. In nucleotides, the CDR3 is TGCAGTGCTAGAGCCGGGAGTCACATATCCTACGAGCAGTACTTC.

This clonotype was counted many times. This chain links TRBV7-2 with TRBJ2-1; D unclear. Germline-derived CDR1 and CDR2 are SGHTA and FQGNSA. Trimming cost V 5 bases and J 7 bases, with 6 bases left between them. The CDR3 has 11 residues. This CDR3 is CASSPINEQFF. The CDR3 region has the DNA TGTGCCAGCAGCCCAATTAATGAGCAGTTCTTC.

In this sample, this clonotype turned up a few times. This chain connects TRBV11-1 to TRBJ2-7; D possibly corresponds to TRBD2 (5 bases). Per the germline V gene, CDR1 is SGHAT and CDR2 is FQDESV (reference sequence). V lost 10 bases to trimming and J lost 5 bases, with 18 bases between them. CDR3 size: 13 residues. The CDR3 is CATCAEGYDEQYF. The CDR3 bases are TGTGCCACCTGCGCTGAGGGCTACGACGAGCAGTACTTC.

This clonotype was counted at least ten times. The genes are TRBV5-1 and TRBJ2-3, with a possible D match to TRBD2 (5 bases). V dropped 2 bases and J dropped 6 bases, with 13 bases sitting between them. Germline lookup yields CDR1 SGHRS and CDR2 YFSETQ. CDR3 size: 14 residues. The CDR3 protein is CASSLTRMLDTQYF. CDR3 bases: TGCGCCAGCAGCTTAACTAGGATGTTGGATACGCAGTATTTT. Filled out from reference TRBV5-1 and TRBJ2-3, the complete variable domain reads KAGVTQTPRYLIKTRGQQVTLSCSPISGHRSVSWYQQTPGQGLQFLFEYFSETQRNKGNFPGRFSGRQFSNSRSEMNVSTLELGDSALYLCASSLTRMLDTQYFGPGTRLTVL.

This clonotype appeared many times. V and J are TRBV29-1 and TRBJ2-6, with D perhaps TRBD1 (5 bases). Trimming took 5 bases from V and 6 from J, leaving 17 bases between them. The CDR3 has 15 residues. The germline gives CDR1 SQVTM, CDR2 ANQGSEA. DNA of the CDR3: TGCAGCGTTAAGGGGATCCCTCTGGAGGCCAACGTCCTGACTTTC. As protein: CSVKGIPLEANVLTF.

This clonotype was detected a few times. Written as DNA, the CDR3 is TGTGCCAGCAGCCCCCCGTATGGCAACCACAATGAGCAGTTCTTC. As protein: CASSPPYGNHNEQFF. J is TRBJ2-1 and V is TRBV7-9; D unclear. Germline values: CDR1 SEHNR, CDR2 FQNEAQ (reference sequence). This CDR3 region has 15 residues. Trimming pared 5 bases from V and 5 bases from J, leaving 16 bases between.

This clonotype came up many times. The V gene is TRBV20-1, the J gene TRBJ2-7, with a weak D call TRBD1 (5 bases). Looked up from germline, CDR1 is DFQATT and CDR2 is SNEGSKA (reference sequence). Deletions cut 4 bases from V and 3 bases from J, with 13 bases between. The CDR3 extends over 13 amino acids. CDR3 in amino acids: CSATKTDRYEQYF. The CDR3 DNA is TGCAGTGCTACTAAGACAGACCGCTACGAGCAGTACTTC.

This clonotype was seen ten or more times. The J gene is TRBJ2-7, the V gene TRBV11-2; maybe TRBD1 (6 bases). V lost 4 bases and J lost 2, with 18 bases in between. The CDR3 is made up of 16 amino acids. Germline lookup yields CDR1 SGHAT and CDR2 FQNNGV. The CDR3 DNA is TGTGCCAGCAGCTCGACGAATGGACAGTTGACCTACGAGCAGTACTTC. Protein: CASSSTNGQLTYEQYF.

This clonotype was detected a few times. For the CDR3, the DNA is TGTGCCTGGAAGGAAGGGGGCTGGGAGCTGTTTTTT. Translated, it gives CAWKEGGWELFF. The V gene is TRBV30, the J gene TRBJ2-2, with 7 bases identical to TRBD1. The CDR3 is 12 residues long. The V gene end was trimmed by 4 bases and the J gene end by 9 bases; junction bases not matched to a gene: 5. Looked up from germline, CDR1 is GTSNPN and CDR2 is SVGIG (reference sequence).

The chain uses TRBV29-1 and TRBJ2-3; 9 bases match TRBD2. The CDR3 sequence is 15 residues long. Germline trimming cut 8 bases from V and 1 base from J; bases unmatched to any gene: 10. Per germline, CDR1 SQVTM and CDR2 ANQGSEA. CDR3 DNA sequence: TGCAGCCCCTGGGTTAGACTAGCGGGCACAGATACGCAGTATTTT. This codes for CSPWVRLAGTDTQYF.

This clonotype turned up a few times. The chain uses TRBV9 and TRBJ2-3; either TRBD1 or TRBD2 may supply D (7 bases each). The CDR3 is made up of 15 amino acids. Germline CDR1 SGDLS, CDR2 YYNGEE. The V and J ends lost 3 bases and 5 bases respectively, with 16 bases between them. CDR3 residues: CASSASRGGKDTQYF. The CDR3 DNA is TGTGCCAGCAGCGCAAGCAGGGGGGGGAAAGATACGCAGTATTTT.

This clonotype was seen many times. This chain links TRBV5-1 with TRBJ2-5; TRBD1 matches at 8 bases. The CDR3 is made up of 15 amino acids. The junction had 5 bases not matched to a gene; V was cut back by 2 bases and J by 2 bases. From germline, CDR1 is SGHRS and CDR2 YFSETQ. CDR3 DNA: TGCGCCAGCAGCTTATCTTGGACAGGGCAAGAGACCCAGTACTTC. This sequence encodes CASSLSWTGQETQYF.

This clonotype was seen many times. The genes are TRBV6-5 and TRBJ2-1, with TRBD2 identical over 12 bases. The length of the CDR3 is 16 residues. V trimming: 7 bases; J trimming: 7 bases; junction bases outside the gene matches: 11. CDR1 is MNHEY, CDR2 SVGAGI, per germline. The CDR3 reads CASIFASGRAMNEQFF. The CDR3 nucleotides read TGTGCCAGCATTTTCGCTAGCGGGAGGGCCATGAATGAGCAGTTCTTC.

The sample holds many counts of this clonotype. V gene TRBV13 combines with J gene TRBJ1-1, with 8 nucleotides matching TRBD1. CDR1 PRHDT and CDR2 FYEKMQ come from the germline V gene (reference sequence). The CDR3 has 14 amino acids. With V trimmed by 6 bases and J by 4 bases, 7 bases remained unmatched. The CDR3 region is CASSPGQVFTEAFF. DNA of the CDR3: TGTGCCAGCAGTCCGGGACAGGTATTCACTGAAGCTTTCTTT.

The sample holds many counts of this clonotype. CDR3 region: CAIRDKREPIHEQYF. CDR3 DNA sequence: TGTGCCATCAGAGACAAGCGGGAGCCAATCCACGAGCAGTACTTC. The chain links TRBV10-3 to TRBJ2-7, with TRBD2 matching 8 bases. The CDR3 sequence is 15 residues long. Germline V gives CDR1 ENHRY, CDR2 SYGVKD. With V trimmed by 6 bases and J by 5 bases, 12 bases remained unmatched.

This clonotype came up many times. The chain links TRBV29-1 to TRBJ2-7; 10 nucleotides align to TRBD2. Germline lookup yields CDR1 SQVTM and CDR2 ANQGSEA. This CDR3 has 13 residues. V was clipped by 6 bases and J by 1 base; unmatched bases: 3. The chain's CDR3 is CSVVSGRSYEQYF. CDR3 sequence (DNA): TGCAGCGTGGTTAGCGGGAGGTCCTACGAGCAGTACTTC.

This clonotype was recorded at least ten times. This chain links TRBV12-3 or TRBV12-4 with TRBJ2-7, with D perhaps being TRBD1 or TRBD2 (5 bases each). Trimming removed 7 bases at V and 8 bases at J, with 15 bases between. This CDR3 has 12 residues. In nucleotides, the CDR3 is TGTGCCAGCACCATCCGGGACCTCAAGCAGTACTTC. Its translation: CASTIRDLKQYF.

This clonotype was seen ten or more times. The CDR3 loop reads CASSYPLGRPQHF. The CDR3 coding sequence is TGTGCCAGCAGTTACCCTTTAGGGAGGCCCCAGCATTTT. The chain links TRBV6-2 or TRBV6-3 to TRBJ1-5; D unresolved. V was shortened by 2 bases and J by 9 bases, with 11 bases between the two germline ends. This CDR3 contains 13 residues. Germline CDR1 MNHEY, CDR2 SVGEGT.